Each of the 27 T cell receptor beta chains below was sequenced from the same sample in a study of Ad26.COV2.S vaccination and SARS-CoV-2 variants. Treatment here: 15 to 20 received Ad26.COV2.S at low or high dose, single or two shots; five or six received placebo; per-sample allocation not given. Sampling took place 63 days after the first vaccine or placebo injection. The method was immunoSEQ multiplex PCR; TCRdb's version includes in-frame clones alone and lacks a portion of them. The data hold 240,000 or so clones, with roughly 90% observed a single time. The source was peripheral blood, collected in a trial of Ad26.COV2.S vaccine versus placebo. The receptors stem from a person aged 18 to 59 who received the Ad26.COV2.S COVID-19 vaccine or a placebo.

The chain joins TRBV7-6 to TRBJ2-3; no clear D. Germline V gives CDR1 SGHVS, CDR2 FNYEAQ. V was shortened by 0 bases and J by 1 base, with 5 bases between the two germline ends. The length of the CDR3 is 14 residues. The CDR3 DNA follows: TGTGCCAGCAGCTTAGCACACGGCACAGATACGCAGTATTTT. Protein product: CASSLAHGTDTQYF.

V is TRBV5-1 and J is TRBJ2-7; 16 bases align to TRBD2. The CDR3 runs to 19 residues. Germline loops: CDR1 SGHRS, CDR2 YFSETQ. J lost 6 bases, V lost 3 bases, and 15 bases had no gene match. Here the CDR3 reads CASSYCVPGLAGGPCEQYF. The CDR3 DNA follows: TGCGCCAGCAGCTATTGTGTGCCGGGACTAGCGGGAGGGCCCTGCGAGCAGTACTTC.

The V call is TRBV5-1, the J call TRBJ2-3; a possible D gene is TRBD2 (6 bases). V was trimmed by 0 bases and J by 1 base, leaving 12 bases between them. The CDR3 sequence is 16 residues long. CDR1 is SGHRS and CDR2 is YFSETQ in the germline V gene. In DNA form, the CDR3 reads TGCGCCAGCAGCTTGGCTGGGGTAGCGGGCACAGATACGCAGTATTTT. This translates into CASSLAGVAGTDTQYF.

This chain uses TRBV7-2 with TRBJ1-5; perhaps TRBD1 as D (5 bases). The CDR3 length is 16 residues. V shed 0 bases and J shed 1 base, with 10 bases lying between them. Germline V gene data show CDR1 as SGHTA and CDR2 as FQGNSA. The CDR3 DNA sequence: TGTGCCAGCAGCTTAGCGGGGCAGGGAAGCAATCAGCCCCAGCATTTT. It codes for CASSLAGQGSNQPQHF.

The chain employs TRBV28 and TRBJ2-3; 7 bases map to TRBD2. The CDR3 is made up of 15 amino acids. The germline gives CDR1 MDHEN, CDR2 SYDVKM. Germline trimming cut 6 bases from V and 0 bases from J; bases unmatched to any gene: 6. The CDR3 here is CASSQRLASTDTQYF. For the CDR3, the DNA is TGTGCCAGCAGCCAAAGACTAGCTAGCACAGATACGCAGTATTTT.

V usage is TRBV3-1 (or the pseudogene TRBV3-2) and J usage is TRBJ2-7; D gene uncertain. Germline loops: CDR1 LGHDT, CDR2 YNNKEL (reference sequence). V gave up 0 bases and J gave up 0 bases, with 9 bases separating them. The CDR3 sequence is 15 residues long. This chain's CDR3 is CASSQEAAFSYEQYF. As DNA, the CDR3 is TGTGCCAGCAGCCAAGAAGCAGCGTTCTCCTACGAGCAGTACTTC.

The chain uses TRBV5-1 and TRBJ2-1; a possible D gene is TRBD2 (7 bases). Deletions cut 7 bases from V and 3 bases from J, with 11 bases between. Germline CDR1 SGHRS, CDR2 YFSETQ. The CDR3 consists of 13 residues. The CDR3 region has the DNA TGCGCCAGCTCGGGGGGCCTCTACAATGAGCAGTTCTTC. As protein: CASSGGLYNEQFF.

The rearrangement links TRBV12-3 or TRBV12-4 to TRBJ1-1, with no clear D. The CDR3 loop spans 13 amino acids. The V gene lost 3 bases and the J gene lost 10 bases, with 15 bases spanning the gap. The CDR3 bases are TGTGCCAGCAGTTTTGCGGGGTGGTCGGGAGCTTTCTTT. Amino acid sequence: CASSFAGWSGAFF.

V is TRBV9 and J is TRBJ2-1, with D possibly being TRBD2 (5 bases). V gave up 0 bases and J gave up 2 bases, with 12 bases separating them. In germline, CDR1 is SGDLS, CDR2 YYNGEE. The CDR3 totals 16 residues. CDR3 sequence reads: CASSVVGSLAYNEQFF. CDR3 DNA: TGTGCCAGCAGCGTAGTTGGGAGCCTTGCCTACAATGAGCAGTTCTTC.

The V gene is TRBV5-1, the J gene TRBJ2-3; 14 positions agree with TRBD2. CDR3 length: 19 amino acids. V was pared by 3 bases and J by 0 bases, with 9 bases of the junction left unmatched. The germline V gene encodes CDR1 SGHRS and CDR2 YFSETQ. The DNA of the CDR3 is TGCGCCAGCAGCTCCTTAGGACTAGCGGGGGGTTCTAGCACAGATACGCAGTATTTT. Protein product: CASSSLGLAGGSSTDTQYF.

The rearrangement links TRBV5-1 to TRBJ2-1, with 13 bases identical to TRBD2. V trimming: 6 bases; J trimming: 8 bases; junction bases outside the gene matches: 17. In germline, CDR1 is SGHRS, CDR2 YFSETQ. This CDR3 comprises 18 residues. The DNA of the CDR3 is TGCGCCAGCATTGCGGGGACTAGCGGGATCCCCTTGGGGGATGAGCAGTTCTTC. Translated: CASIAGTSGIPLGDEQFF.

The chain is built from TRBV7-3 and TRBJ1-1, with D unresolved. V dropped 5 bases and J dropped 2 bases, with 9 bases sitting between them. This CDR3 has 13 residues. CDR1 and CDR2 from the germline V gene are SGHTA and FQGTGA. This chain's CDR3 is CASSPGQNTEAFF. DNA for the CDR3: TGTGCCAGCAGCCCTGGGCAAAACACTGAAGCTTTCTTT.

The chain employs TRBV3-1 (or the pseudogene TRBV3-2) and TRBJ2-7; D could derive from TRBD1 or TRBD2 (6 bases each). Germline V gene sequence: CDR1 LGHDT, CDR2 YNNKEL (reference sequence). The CDR3 is 14 residues long. Trimming removed 1 base from V and 0 bases from J, with 7 bases in between. CDR3 sequence reads: CASSQGGASYEQYF. CDR3 nucleotide sequence: TGTGCCAGCAGCCAAGGGGGGGCCTCCTACGAGCAGTACTTC.

This clone was recorded only once. This chain links TRBV5-4 with TRBJ2-7; the D call may be TRBD1 or TRBD2 (5 bases each). The CDR3 runs 13 residues. The germline V gene has CDR1 SGHNT and CDR2 YYREEE (reference sequence). V lost 1 base and J lost 5, with 10 bases in between. The CDR3 DNA is TGTGCCAGCAGCTTGATAGGGGACGACGAGCAGTACTTC. Its protein product is CASSLIGDDEQYF.

The chain joins TRBV24-1 to TRBJ1-2, with TRBD1 matching over 8 bases. From germline, CDR1 is KGHDR and CDR2 SFDVKD. J gave up 7 bases and V 1 base, and 4 bases lay outside the gene matches. The CDR3 loop spans 14 amino acids. CDR3 amino acids: CATSDFGQGVGYTF. Written as DNA, the CDR3 is TGTGCCACCAGTGATTTTGGACAGGGCGTTGGCTACACCTTC.

The V and J genes are TRBV7-9 and TRBJ1-2; D not resolved. Germline values: CDR1 SEHNR, CDR2 FQNEAQ (reference sequence). The V end was cut by 1 base, the J end by 7 bases, with 4 bases between. The length of the CDR3 is 11 residues. The CDR3 DNA reads as TGTGCCAGCAGCTTAGGTCGTGGCTACACCTTC. It translates to CASSLGRGYTF.

In this sample, this clone turned up a few times. The rearrangement links TRBV5-4 to TRBJ2-7; 10 bases are shared with TRBD1. The trim removed 3 bases at V and 4 bases at J, leaving 10 bases unmatched. Looked up from germline, CDR1 is SGHNT and CDR2 is YYREEE (reference sequence). The CDR3 is 16 residues long. CDR3 sequence reads: CASSSPAGTGEYEQYF. In DNA form, the CDR3 reads TGTGCCAGCAGCTCGCCGGCCGGGACAGGGGAATACGAGCAGTACTTC.

The chain has TRBV14 and TRBJ1-1; no firm D call. Trimming left V 1 base short and J 1 base short, with 7 bases between. Germline V gives CDR1 SGHDN, CDR2 FVKESK. This CDR3 region has 14 residues. This CDR3 is CASSQGYANTEAFF. Here the CDR3 DNA reads TGTGCCAGCAGCCAAGGGTACGCGAACACTGAAGCTTTCTTT. The variable domain in full, with the rest retrieved from reference TRBV14 and TRBJ1-1, is EAGVTQFPSHSVIEKGQTVTLRCDPISGHDNLYWYRRVMGKEIKFLLHFVKESKQDESGMPNNRFLAERTGGTYSTLKVQPAELEDSGVYFCASSQGYANTEAFFGQGTRLTVV.

V gene TRBV19 combines with J gene TRBJ2-1; D unresolved. CDR1 is LNHDA and CDR2 is SQIVND in the germline V gene (reference sequence). The length of the CDR3 is 14 residues. Trimming removed 3 bases from V and 6 bases from J, with 12 bases in between. DNA of the CDR3: TGTGCCAGTAGTATCACTGAAGGTTCCAATGAGCAGTTCTTC. Translating gives CASSITEGSNEQFF.

The table lists this clone with many counts. The V call is TRBV6-2 or TRBV6-3, the J call TRBJ1-5, with 10 bases lining up with TRBD1. This CDR3 is 16 amino acids long. The germline V gene has CDR1 MNHEY and CDR2 SVGEGT. The V segment lost 0 bases and the J segment 6 bases; nucleotides outside the gene matches: 5. This chain's CDR3 is CASSYSGQGETQPQHF. Written as DNA, the CDR3 is TGTGCCAGCAGTTACTCTGGACAGGGGGAAACTCAGCCCCAGCATTTT.

The chain uses TRBV19 and TRBJ2-3; 14 bases agree with TRBD2. This CDR3 has 18 residues. The V and J ends lost 4 bases and 1 base, in that order; junction bases with no gene match: 7. The germline V gene has CDR1 LNHDA and CDR2 SQIVND (reference sequence). CDR3 sequence: CASSTPAGLAGGTDTQYF. CDR3 DNA sequence: TGTGCCAGTAGTACCCCGGCGGGACTAGCGGGAGGCACAGATACGCAGTATTTT.

The rearrangement uses TRBV15 and TRBJ2-7, with D perhaps being TRBD1 or TRBD2 (6 bases each). The V end lost 0 bases, the J end lost 4 bases, and 13 bases lay between the germline ends. This CDR3 is built from 15 residues. Germline V gene sequence: CDR1 LNHNV, CDR2 YYDKDF (reference sequence). This chain's CDR3 is CATSREGGLGYEQYF. The CDR3 nucleotides read TGTGCCACCAGCAGAGAGGGGGGCCTAGGGTACGAGCAGTACTTC.

The chain combines TRBV5-1 with TRBJ2-5, with 7 bases fitting TRBD1. This CDR3 has 12 residues. The germline CDR1 and CDR2 sequences are SGHRS and YFSETQ. Losses at the gene ends were 6 bases for V and 4 bases for J; bases not matched to a gene: 3. CDR3 sequence: CASNPGGETQYF. CDR3 DNA: TGCGCCAGCAACCCAGGGGGAGAGACCCAGTACTTC.

In this sample, this clone turned up a few times. J is TRBJ1-2 and V is TRBV27; no firm D call. The germline V gene has CDR1 MNHEY and CDR2 SMNVEV (reference sequence). The ends were cut back, 5 bases at V and 8 bases at J, with 21 bases in the middle. The CDR3 totals 15 residues. CDR3 DNA sequence: TGTGCCAGCAGTGGGATAATAGGATCAGTTTCGGGCTACACCTTC. It codes for CASSGIIGSVSGYTF.

This chain links TRBV7-2 with TRBJ2-7, with 9 bases aligning to TRBD2. V trimming: 1 base; J trimming: 1 base; junction bases outside the gene matches: 5. Per the germline V gene, CDR1 is SGHTA and CDR2 is FQGNSA. There are 16 residues in the CDR3. The CDR3 loop reads CASSLVAAGGSYEQYF. Here the CDR3 DNA reads TGTGCCAGCAGCTTAGTAGCAGCGGGGGGTTCCTACGAGCAGTACTTC.

The chain employs TRBV18 and TRBJ1-1; D is undetermined. Trimming took off 2 bases at V and 0 bases at J, with 4 bases between the two ends. In germline, CDR1 is KGHSH, CDR2 LQKENI. The CDR3 has 13 residues. The CDR3 DNA reads as TGTGCCAGCTCACCAAGCATGAACACTGAAGCTTTCTTT. Its protein is CASSPSMNTEAFF. The variable domain in full, with the rest retrieved from reference TRBV18 and TRBJ1-1, is NAGVMQNPRHLVRRRGQEARLRCSPMKGHSHVYWYRQLPEEGLKFMVYLQKENIIDESGMPKERFSAEFPKEGPSILRIQQVVRGDSAAYFCASSPSMNTEAFFGQGTRLTVV.

This chain joins TRBV29-1 and TRBJ2-7, with 10 bases matching TRBD1. Germline V gene sequence: CDR1 SQVTM, CDR2 ANQGSEA. The CDR3 covers 15 residues. Trimming removed 2 bases from V and 4 bases from J; junction bases left unmatched: 8. The DNA of the CDR3 is TGCAGCGTTGAACGACCGGGACAGGGGTTGTACGAGCAGTACTTC. Translated: CSVERPGQGLYEQYF.